These 21 T cell receptor beta chains share one sample of origin, sequenced in a study of blood T cell repertoires in COVID-19. TCRdb's table, derived via immunoSEQ multiplex PCR, lists solely in-frame clones and lacks some. The repertoire includes 56,000 or so clones, around nine tenths of them detected once, and approximately 3.9% sits in the top ten. Input material: peripheral blood. All receptors come from a middle-aged man with acute or convalescent COVID-19.

The chain employs TRBV5-5 and TRBJ1-2; D possibly corresponds to TRBD1 (6 bases). The CDR3 loop spans 13 amino acids. Germline CDR1 and CDR2: SGHKS and YYEKEE (reference sequence). V was pared by 2 bases and J by 2 bases, with 7 bases between. CDR3 in DNA: TGTGCCAGCAGCTTAGGACAGAACTATGGCTACACCTTC. This translates into CASSLGQNYGYTF.

This rearrangement joins TRBV5-4 to TRBJ2-2; 7 bases are a match to TRBD1. CDR3 length: 15 residues. The germline CDR1 and CDR2 sequences are SGHNT and YYREEE (reference sequence). Unmatched junction bases numbered 5, after V lost 1 base and J lost 5 bases. CDR3 protein: CASSLKTGETGELFF. CDR3 in DNA: TGTGCCAGCAGCTTGAAAACAGGGGAGACCGGGGAGCTGTTTTTT.

J is TRBJ2-3 and V is TRBV7-9; maybe TRBD1 (5 bases). Trimming stripped 5 bases from V and 2 bases from J, with 14 bases between. The V gene's germline CDR1 is SEHNR and CDR2 FQNEAQ (reference sequence). CDR3 size: 15 residues. The DNA of the CDR3 is TGTGCCAGCAGCGAAGCAAACAGGAACACAGATACGCAGTATTTT. Protein product: CASSEANRNTDTQYF. Looking up the rest from reference TRBV7-9 and TRBJ2-3 gives the full variable domain: DTGVSQNPRHKITKRGQNVTFRCDPISEHNRLYWYRQTLGQGPEFLTYFQNEAQLEKSRLLSDRFSAERPKGSFSTLEIQRTEQGDSAMYLCASSEANRNTDTQYFGPGTRLTVL.

This rearrangement joins TRBV28 to TRBJ2-1, with unresolved D. The ends were cut back, 2 bases at V and 8 bases at J, with 10 bases in the middle. This CDR3 comprises 13 residues. The germline CDR1 and CDR2 sequences are MDHEN and SYDVKM. In DNA form, the CDR3 reads TGTGCCAGCAGTTTAAATAGTCTCGATGAGCAGTTCTTC. Its protein product is CASSLNSLDEQFF.

The J gene is TRBJ1-5, the V gene TRBV25-1; D is unclear. The V and J ends lost 3 bases and 0 bases respectively, with 9 bases between them. This CDR3 has 15 amino acids. Germline CDR1 MGHDK, CDR2 SYGVNS. CDR3: CASSDTRNSNQPQHF. As DNA, the CDR3 is TGTGCCAGCAGTGACACACGTAATAGCAATCAGCCCCAGCATTTT. The entire variable domain, with the rest obtained from reference TRBV25-1 and TRBJ1-5, is as follows: EADIYQTPRYLVIGTGKKITLECSQTMGHDKMYWYQQDPGMELHLIHYSYGVNSTEKGDLSSESTVSRIRTEHFPLTLESARPSHTSQYLCASSDTRNSNQPQHFGDGTRLSIL.

The J gene is TRBJ1-5, the V gene TRBV9; 10 positions match TRBD1. The germline V gene encodes CDR1 SGDLS and CDR2 YYNGEE. V lost 8 bases and J lost 6; bases outside the gene matches: 8. The CDR3 covers 14 residues. The CDR3, as DNA: TGTGCCAGTTCCGAGACAGGGGGCATTCAGCCCCAGCATTTT. Its translation is CASSETGGIQPQHF.

This clone was found once. V is TRBV7-9 and J is TRBJ2-3; 11 positions match TRBD2. In germline, CDR1 is SEHNR, CDR2 FQNEAQ (reference sequence). The CDR3 is made up of 15 amino acids. CDR3 residues: CGGGLAGGVADTQYF. The CDR3 coding sequence is TGTGGAGGAGGGCTAGCGGGAGGTGTGGCAGATACGCAGTATTTT.

This chain uses TRBV25-1 with TRBJ1-2; no clear D. V was shortened by 5 bases and J by 3 bases, with 4 bases between the two germline ends. CDR1 MGHDK and CDR2 SYGVNS come from the germline V gene. This CDR3 region has 11 residues. The CDR3 coding sequence is TGTGCCAGCAGTCTATACTATGGCTACACCTTC. This encodes CASSLYYGYTF.

The V gene is TRBV5-1, the J gene TRBJ2-5; TRBD1 matches 8 bases. The CDR3 is made up of 14 amino acids. Germline V CDR1 and CDR2: SGHRS, YFSETQ. J lost 5 bases, V lost 0 bases, and 3 bases had no gene match. The CDR3 reads CASSLGQGSETQYF. DNA of the CDR3: TGCGCCAGCAGCTTGGGACAGGGGTCCGAGACCCAGTACTTC.

The rearrangement uses TRBV29-1 and TRBJ1-3; possible D gene TRBD1, 5 bases. The germline gives CDR1 SQVTM, CDR2 ANQGSEA. The CDR3 loop spans 13 amino acids. Trimming pared 4 bases from V and 2 bases from J, leaving 9 bases between. CDR3 protein: CSVAAGAGNTIYF. CDR3 DNA sequence: TGCAGCGTTGCGGCGGGGGCTGGAAACACCATATATTTT.

The gene calls are TRBV10-3 and TRBJ2-1; 9 nucleotides agree with TRBD2. The CDR3 covers 15 residues. Germline values: CDR1 ENHRY, CDR2 SYGVKD. V was pared by 6 bases and J by 2 bases, with 5 bases of the junction left unmatched. CDR3 nucleotide sequence: TGTGCCATCAGGCAGGGACTAGCCGCCTACAATGAGCAGTTCTTC. Its translation is CAIRQGLAAYNEQFF.

This chain links TRBV29-1 with TRBJ2-1; 8 bases align to TRBD1. Germline CDR1 and CDR2: SQVTM and ANQGSEA. CDR3 length: 13 amino acids. Losses at the gene ends were 6 bases for V and 5 bases for J; bases not matched to a gene: 6. CDR3 sequence: CSVGSRGHNEQFF. In nucleotides, the CDR3 is TGCAGCGTGGGGAGCAGGGGGCACAATGAGCAGTTCTTC.

The chain couples TRBV6-2 or TRBV6-3 to TRBJ2-5; TRBD2 agrees at 11 bases. Germline CDR1 and CDR2: MNHEY and SVGEGT. The CDR3 runs 19 residues. J lost 5 bases, V lost 7 bases, and 21 bases had no gene match. As DNA, the CDR3 is TGTGCCAGCACCCCCCGCGGGGGAATAGCGGGGGGGCCGCGTGAGACCCAGTACTTC. This gives the protein CASTPRGGIAGGPRETQYF.

The chain employs TRBV7-3 and TRBJ1-1, with 11 bases matching TRBD1. Germline CDR1 and CDR2: SGHTA and FQGTGA. This CDR3 region has 15 residues. After removal of 5 bases from V and 5 bases from J, the junction contained 7 bases not matched to a gene. CDR3 amino acids: CASSLSGTGGTEAFF. The CDR3 coding sequence is TGTGCCAGCAGCCTTTCCGGGACAGGGGGAACTGAAGCTTTCTTT.

V gene TRBV25-1 combines with J gene TRBJ2-2; tentatively, D is TRBD2 (6 bases). Per the germline V gene, CDR1 is MGHDK and CDR2 is SYGVNS. This CDR3 contains 13 residues. V was cut by 7 bases and J by 7 bases, with 13 bases left in between. CDR3 bases: TGTGCCAGCACCCCCGGAGGGTTCGGGGAGCTGTTTTTT. Protein: CASTPGGFGELFF.

This chain uses TRBV10-2 with TRBJ1-1, with D possibly TRBD1 on 5 matching bases. There are 16 residues in the CDR3. Germline CDR1 reads WSHSY; CDR2 reads SAAADI. The germline V and J ends were trimmed by 6 bases and 5 bases, with 22 bases remaining between them. The CDR3 sequence: CASRGASWGVTTEAFF. CDR3 in DNA: TGCGCCAGCAGAGGAGCTAGTTGGGGGGTAACGACTGAAGCTTTCTTT.

The gene calls are TRBV9 and TRBJ1-5; 9 bases map to TRBD1. Germline V gene data show CDR1 as SGDLS and CDR2 as YYNGEE. This CDR3 is built from 13 residues. V lost 4 bases, J lost 5 bases, and 1 base stayed unmatched. The CDR3 protein is CASSRTGDQPQHF. Written as DNA, the CDR3 is TGTGCCAGCAGCAGGACAGGGGATCAGCCCCAGCATTTT.

The chain recombines TRBV19 with TRBJ2-3; TRBD2 aligns across 10 bases. CDR1 is LNHDA and CDR2 is SQIVND in the germline V gene (reference sequence). The CDR3 consists of 16 residues. J was trimmed by 3 bases and V by 6 bases; bases with no gene match: 9. CDR3 residues: CASSVTLAGVTDTQYF. CDR3 nucleotides: TGTGCCAGTAGCGTTACTCTAGCGGGAGTGACAGATACGCAGTATTTT.

The chain employs TRBV18 and TRBJ2-1; a weak D match, TRBD2 (5 bases). CDR3 size: 15 residues. V dropped 5 bases and J dropped 4 bases, with 15 bases sitting between them. Germline CDR1 KGHSH, CDR2 LQKENI. The CDR3 coding sequence is TGTGCCAGCTCAACGTCGGGATTCGGGTACAATGAGCAGTTCTTC. This encodes CASSTSGFGYNEQFF.

The rearrangement joins TRBV19 to TRBJ2-2; TRBD1 matches 9 bases. The length of the CDR3 is 16 residues. Germline values: CDR1 LNHDA, CDR2 SQIVND (reference sequence). V lost 6 bases, J lost 6 bases, and 11 bases stayed unmatched. CDR3 protein: CASRGAGQGLPGELFF. The CDR3 region has the DNA TGTGCCAGTAGAGGGGCAGGACAGGGGCTCCCCGGGGAGCTGTTTTTT.

This rearrangement joins TRBV6-5 to TRBJ1-1; D remains ambiguous. The CDR3 has 11 amino acids. In germline, CDR1 is MNHEY, CDR2 SVGAGI. The V gene lost 8 bases and the J gene lost 1 base, with 5 bases spanning the gap. CDR3 region: CASRRNTEAFF. CDR3 DNA sequence: TGTGCCAGCCGGAGGAACACTGAAGCTTTCTTT.